This entry features one T cell receptor beta chain sequence. This specimen comes from a study of cytomegalovirus exposure and HLA in healthy donors. Study-level background: Earlier results showed roughly 120 million unique TCR beta sequences derived from roughly 200 million T cells.

V was clipped by 3 bases and J by 11 bases, with 13 bases between them. Per germline, CDR1 ENHRY and CDR2 SYGVKD. The CDR3 extends over 12 amino acids. The PCR was carried out with 60 Vbeta primers and 13 Jbeta primers. Here immunoSEQ multiplex PCR was the method, and the copy in TCRdb shows in-frame clones only, minus some. The sample lists over 150,000 clones; roughly four fifths were seen once. The J gene is TRBJ1-1, the V gene TRBV10-3; no reliable D call. The sample comprised PBMCs. The source of this sequence is a man aged 45-65 years in good health and CMV-seronegative. This CDR3 is CAISENRRSAFF. CDR3 DNA: TGTGCCATCAGTGAAAATAGACGGAGCGCTTTCTTT.